This T cell receptor beta chain stems from a study of T cells in Graves' hyperthyroidism and ophthalmopathy. It was RNA transcripts that yielded the amplified TCR beta CDR3 regions. TCR CDR3 regions were first amplified by RT-PCR with HTBI primers. In TCRdb, the multiplex PCR reads were re-called with MiXCR into one record per CDR3 protein. This table holds approximately 690,000 distinct CDR3 sequences, around 21% found once. Germline V gene data show CDR1 as PRHDT and CDR2 as FYEKMQ (reference sequence). The ends were cut back, 3 bases at V and 7 bases at J, with 11 bases in the middle. The CDR3 runs 13 residues. Diagnostic decisions used clinical symptoms, serum thyroxine and TRAb, thyroid ultrasound and orbital computed tomography. PBMCs were collected from an approximately 9.2 ml volume of fresh peripheral blood.

This sequence joins TRBV13 and TRBJ2-3; D is perhaps TRBD1 (5 bases). The specimen sequenced was blood. This receptor was obtained from a man aged 25-45 years with Graves' ophthalmopathy. CDR3 nucleotide sequence: TGTGCCAGCAGCTTCAGTGCAGGGAATACGCAGTATTTT. Protein: CASSFSAGNTQYF.